This T cell receptor beta chain emerged from a study of T cell changes during pregnancy in multiple sclerosis. The ends were cut back, 3 bases at V and 3 bases at J, with 18 bases in the middle. The germline CDR1 and CDR2 sequences are SGHDT and YYEEEE. The CDR3 has 17 amino acids. Sequencing was performed with immunoSEQ multiplex PCR; in TCRdb, only in-frame clones are kept and a portion is missing. The data show 89,000 or so clones, roughly nine tenths seen once. The source of this sequence is a female donor in good health, serving as a control in a pregnancy study. Some clones in this sample may be carry-over from other donors' samples. The chain carries TRBV5-6 and TRBJ2-2; D is possibly TRBD2 (6 bases). The sequencing used PBMCs, collected in the first trimester of pregnancy. CDR3 DNA: TGTGCCAGCAGCTCTGGGGTCCGGGAGAGGCACACCGGGGAGCTGTTTTTT. Protein sequence: CASSSGVRERHTGELFF.